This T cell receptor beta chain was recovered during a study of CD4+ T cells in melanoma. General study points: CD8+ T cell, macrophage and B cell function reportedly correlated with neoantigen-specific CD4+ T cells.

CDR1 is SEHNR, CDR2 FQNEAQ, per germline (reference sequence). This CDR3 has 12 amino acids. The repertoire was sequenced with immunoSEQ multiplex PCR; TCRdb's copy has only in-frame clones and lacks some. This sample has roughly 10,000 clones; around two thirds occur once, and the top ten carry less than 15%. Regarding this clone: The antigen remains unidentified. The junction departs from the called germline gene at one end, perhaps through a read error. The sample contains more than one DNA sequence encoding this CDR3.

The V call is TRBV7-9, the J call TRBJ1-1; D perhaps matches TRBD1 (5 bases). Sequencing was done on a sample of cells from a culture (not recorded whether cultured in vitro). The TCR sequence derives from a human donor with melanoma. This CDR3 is CASSLLDTEAFF. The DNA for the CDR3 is TGTGCCAGCAGCCTATTGGACACTGAGGCTTTCTTT. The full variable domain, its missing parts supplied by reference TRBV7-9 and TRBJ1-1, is DTGVSQNPRHKITKRGQNVTFRCDPISEHNRLYWYRQTLGQGPEFLTYFQNEAQLEKSRLLSDRFSAERPKGSFSTLEIQRTEQGDSAMYLCASSLLDTEAFFGQGTRLTVV.